The rows below give T cell receptor beta chains drawn from one sample of a study of shared clonotypes between healthy human individuals. Data came from immunoSEQ multiplex PCR; TCRdb stores just in-frame clones and leaves some out. Among around 550,000 clones listed, about 95% were seen once. The sample comprised naive CD8+ T cells sorted from blood. Receptors were obtained from a woman aged 25-40 years in good health. Both conserved end residues are part of each CDR3. Some rows mark clone size as missing; the rest say once, few, many or name a class of expanded clone.

>NA|TRBV10-3|TRBJ2-3
CAISESGKGVSDTQYF
>NA|TRBV2|TRBJ1-5
CASRPPGLNQEPQHF
>NA|TRBV11-2|NA
CASRGGDYEQYF
>NA|TRBV28|TRBJ2-7
CASSLGTSFLFSYEQYF
>NA|TRBV28|TRBJ1-5
CASQRGRGVQPQHF
>NA|TRBV7-9|TRBJ2-1
CASSLELLYNEQFF
>NA|TRBV5-6|TRBJ2-5
CASSLDHSQETQYF
>NA|TRBV2|TRBJ2-7
CASSFYEQYF
>once|TRBV6-5|TRBJ2-7
CASSLGQPYEQYF
>NA|TRBV15|TRBJ2-3
CATSRHMIQGESTDTQYF
>NA|TRBV19|TRBJ2-7
CASSPSGSPIGEQYF
>NA|TRBV6-5|TRBJ1-1
CASSYGDNTEAFF
>NA|TRBV18|TRBJ1-4
CASSPPGGSPQFREKLFF
>NA|TRBV9|TRBJ2-1
CASSVVGSSYNEQFF
>NA|TRBV11-1|TRBJ1-1
CASSLTPRGYEGNTEAFF
>once|TRBV5-1|TRBJ2-3
CASSLGLTGRKTDTQYF
>once|TRBV6-5|TRBJ1-2
CASSYSLQGSYGYTF
>NA|TRBV21-1|TRBJ1-5
CASTLNRGPDQPQHF
>few|TRBV30|TRBJ1-1
CALLGRDTEAFF
>NA|TRBV7-2|TRBJ2-7
CASSPSDSRHEQYF
>NA|TRBV9|TRBJ2-7
CASSVKTGFEDEQYF
>NA|TRBV5-6|TRBJ2-1
CASSFGTGAAYNEQFF
>NA|TRBV7-8|TRBJ2-1
CASSISGSYNEQFF
>once|TRBV6-4|TRBJ2-3
CASSATLGWGTDTQYF
>NA|TRBV6-5|TRBJ1-5
CASSHGPTGNQPQHF
>NA|TRBV25-1|TRBJ2-7
CASLPPEGRGYEQYF
>NA|TRBV5-8|TRBJ2-7
CASSLVGGRSNEQYF
>NA|TRBV5-4|TRBJ2-7
CASSPDLYSYEQYF
>once|TRBV27|TRBJ1-2
CASSPLGRGGGYTF
>NA|TRBV5-1|NA
CASSLVTGRSEQYF
>NA|TRBV27|TRBJ2-1
CASSGGYEQFF
>NA|TRBV27|TRBJ2-7
CASSPGQGVGEQYF
>NA|TRBV27|TRBJ1-6
CASALTGSISPLHF
>NA|TRBV19|TRBJ2-5
CASSIGADWGETQYF
>NA|TRBV11-2|TRBJ2-7
CASSFGGFKSYEQYF
>NA|TRBV7-8|TRBJ2-7
CASSLANFYEQYF
>NA|TRBV14|TRBJ2-1
CASTTPGLNNEQFF
>NA|TRBV5-6|TRBJ1-1
CASSLATGRTEAFF
>NA|TRBV19|TRBJ1-3
CASSSRGSGNTIYF
>once|TRBV7-6|TRBJ2-7
CASSPRDRVTEQYF
>NA|TRBV19|TRBJ1-1
CASSATDNTEAFF
>NA|TRBV5-1|TRBJ1-1
CASSLVETGQEKAFF
>NA|TRBV29-1|TRBJ2-1
CSVEDPTAGVGNEQFF
>NA|TRBV7-8|TRBJ2-7
CASSFGAGTYEQYF
>NA|TRBV29-1|TRBJ1-1
CSVADLEAFF
>once|TRBV9|TRBJ1-2
CASSVGLRGYTF
>NA|TRBV9|TRBJ2-7
CASILSLLVNEQYF
>NA|TRBV19|TRBJ2-7
CASSTSGSSYEQYF
>NA|TRBV28|TRBJ2-7
CASSLTSYEQYF
>NA|TRBV19|TRBJ1-6
CAITSNVSYNSPLHF
>NA|TRBV19|TRBJ2-1
CASKLAGEDEQFF
>NA|TRBV5-4|TRBJ2-5
CASRTKAGGQETQYF
>NA|TRBV9|TRBJ2-7
CASSLGRGDYEQYF
>NA|TRBV27|TRBJ2-7
CASSRRGQGSHEQYF
>NA|TRBV4-1|TRBJ1-5
CASSKQENSNQPQHF
>NA|TRBV28|TRBJ2-3
CASSLSYGVRGTDTQYF
>NA|TRBV28|TRBJ2-7
CASSLSFYEQYF